A single sample is the source of the 10 T cell receptor beta chains below, sequenced in a study of blood T cell repertoires in COVID-19. Clones were read by immunoSEQ multiplex PCR, and TCRdb kept only the in-frame ones, dropping some. The sample lists around 30,000 clones; roughly 92% were seen once. Sample: peripheral blood. The receptors come from a man in his sixties with acute or convalescent COVID-19.

The V and J genes are TRBV30 and TRBJ2-2; TRBD2 aligns across 8 bases. Germline V gene lookup returns CDR1 GTSNPN and CDR2 SVGIG (reference sequence). The CDR3 loop spans 13 amino acids. After removal of 6 bases from V and 6 bases from J, the junction contained 6 bases not matched to a gene. In DNA form, the CDR3 reads TGTGCCTGCACTGGACTAGCCCCCGGGGAGCTGTTTTTT. Encoded protein: CACTGLAPGELFF.

This chain connects TRBV5-1 to TRBJ1-5; the D is unclear. Trimming pared 1 base from V and 6 bases from J, leaving 8 bases between. Germline V lookup: CDR1 SGHRS, CDR2 YFSETQ. This CDR3 comprises 13 residues. CDR3 amino acids: CASSLREGQPQHF. CDR3 sequence (DNA): TGCGCCAGCAGCTTGAGGGAGGGTCAGCCCCAGCATTTT.

This chain connects TRBV7-9 to TRBJ1-1; D gene unclear. Trimming removed 3 bases from V and 5 bases from J, with 7 bases in between. Per the germline V gene, CDR1 is SEHNR and CDR2 is FQNEAQ (reference sequence). CDR3 length equals 12 residues. This CDR3 reads CASSFTGTEAFF. Here the CDR3 DNA reads TGTGCCAGCAGCTTTACCGGGACTGAAGCTTTCTTT.

This chain joins TRBV5-5 and TRBJ2-2; tentative D call: TRBD1 (5 bases). V was trimmed by 2 bases and J by 5 bases, leaving 7 bases between them. There are 13 residues in the CDR3. Per germline, CDR1 SGHKS and CDR2 YYEKEE (reference sequence). This CDR3 is CASSFQGTGELFF. CDR3 bases: TGTGCCAGCAGCTTCCAGGGAACCGGGGAGCTGTTTTTT.

The table lists this clone with a count of one. The J gene is TRBJ1-4, the V gene TRBV7-2; D is undetermined. This CDR3 has 13 residues. CDR1 is SGHTA and CDR2 is FQGNSA in the germline V gene. The ends were cut back, 5 bases at V and 7 bases at J, with 11 bases in the middle. DNA for the CDR3: TGTGCCAGCAGCCACATTCCGATTGAAAAACTGTTTTTT. Its translation is CASSHIPIEKLFF. Variable domain in full (rest from reference TRBV7-2 and TRBJ1-4): GAGVSQSPSNKVTEKGKDVELRCDPISGHTALYWYRQSLGQGLEFLIYFQGNSAPDKSGLPSDRFSAERTGGSVSTLTIQRTQQEDSAVYLCASSHIPIEKLFFGSGTQLSVL.

The rearrangement joins TRBV19 to TRBJ1-5, with D perhaps matching TRBD1 (6 bases). V lost 4 bases to trimming and J lost 5 bases, with 12 bases between them. Germline V CDR1 and CDR2: LNHDA, SQIVND (reference sequence). The CDR3 loop spans 14 amino acids. DNA of the CDR3: TGTGCCAGTAGTACCCGGGACACCCATCAGCCCCAGCATTTT. Amino acids: CASSTRDTHQPQHF.

This chain connects TRBV29-1 to TRBJ2-7; no clear D gene. Trimming left V 5 bases short and J 1 base short, with 6 bases between. The germline CDR1 and CDR2 sequences are SQVTM and ANQGSEA. This CDR3 contains 11 residues. The CDR3 DNA sequence: TGCAGCGTTCAGGATTCCTACGAGCAGTACGTC. Translation gives CSVQDSYEQYV.

This sequence joins TRBV3-1 (or the pseudogene TRBV3-2) and TRBJ1-6; D is unclear. V was shortened by 0 bases and J by 7 bases, with 7 bases between the two germline ends. The CDR3 is 14 amino acids. Per germline, CDR1 LGHDT and CDR2 YNNKEL (reference sequence). The CDR3 DNA sequence: TGTGCCAGCAGCCAAGAGCGGCCAAATTCACCCCTCCACTTT. The encoded protein is CASSQERPNSPLHF.

This clone was recorded once. The chain couples TRBV11-2 to TRBJ2-5, with D possibly matching TRBD2 (6 bases). CDR1 is SGHAT, CDR2 FQNNGV, per germline. The CDR3 is 15 residues long. The V end lost 5 bases, the J end lost 3 bases, and 16 bases lay between the germline ends. The CDR3, as DNA: TGTGCCAGCAGCGGTACCGGGAGACTGAAAGAGACCCAGTACTTC. Residues: CASSGTGRLKETQYF.

This chain links TRBV28 with TRBJ2-1, with 16 bases matching TRBD2. The J segment lost 3 bases and the V segment lost 5 bases, leaving 13 bases of the junction unmatched. This CDR3 region has 20 residues. The germline V gene encodes CDR1 MDHEN and CDR2 SYDVKM. CDR3 nucleotide sequence: TGTGCCAGCAGTGGCCTTCCGGGACTAGCGGGAGGGCCGCGCTACAATGAGCAGTTCTTC. Protein product: CASSGLPGLAGGPRYNEQFF.